The present T cell receptor beta chain was sequenced within a study of T cell responses to AZD1222 COVID-19 vaccine. The CDR3 is 16 amino acids. Looked up from germline, CDR1 is SGHVS and CDR2 is FQNEAQ. Trimming removed 4 bases at V and 4 bases at J, with 17 bases between. TCRdb's copy holds only in-frame clones and misses some; the assay was immunoSEQ multiplex PCR. The table shows about 150,000 clones, with about nine tenths occurring only once. The sequence was collected from an adult who received the AZD1222 COVID-19 vaccine. The chain carries TRBV7-8 and TRBJ2-1; D not certain. The sample was peripheral blood, taken 28 days after the second AZD1222 dose. The CDR3 sequence is CASSSQTVLMYNEQFF. DNA of the CDR3: TGTGCCAGCAGCTCACAAACAGTCCTGATGTACAATGAGCAGTTCTTC.